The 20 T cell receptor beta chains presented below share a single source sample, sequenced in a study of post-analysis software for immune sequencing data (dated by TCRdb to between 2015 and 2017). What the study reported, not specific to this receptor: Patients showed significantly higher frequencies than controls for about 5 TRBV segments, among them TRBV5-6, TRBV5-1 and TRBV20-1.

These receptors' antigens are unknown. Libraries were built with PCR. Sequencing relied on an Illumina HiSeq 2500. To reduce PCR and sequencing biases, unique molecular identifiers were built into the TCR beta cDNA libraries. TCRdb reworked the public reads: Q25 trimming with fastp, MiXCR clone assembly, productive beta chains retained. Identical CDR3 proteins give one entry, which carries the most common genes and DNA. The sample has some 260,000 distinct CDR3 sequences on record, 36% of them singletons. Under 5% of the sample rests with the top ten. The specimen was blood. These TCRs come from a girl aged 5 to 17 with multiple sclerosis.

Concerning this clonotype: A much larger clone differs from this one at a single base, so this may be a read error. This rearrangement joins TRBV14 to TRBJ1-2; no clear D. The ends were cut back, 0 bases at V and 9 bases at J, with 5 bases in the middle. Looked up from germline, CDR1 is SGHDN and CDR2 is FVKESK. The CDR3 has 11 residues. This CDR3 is CASSQEGSYTF. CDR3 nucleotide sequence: TGTGCCAGCAGCCAAGAAGGAAGCTACACCTTC.

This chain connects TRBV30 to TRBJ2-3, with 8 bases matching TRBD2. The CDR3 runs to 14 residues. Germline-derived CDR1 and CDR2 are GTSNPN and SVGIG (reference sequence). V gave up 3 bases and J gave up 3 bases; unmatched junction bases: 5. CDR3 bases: TGTGCCTGGAGAGGGGCGGGAGGTACAGATACGCAGTATTTT. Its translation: CAWRGAGGTDTQYF.

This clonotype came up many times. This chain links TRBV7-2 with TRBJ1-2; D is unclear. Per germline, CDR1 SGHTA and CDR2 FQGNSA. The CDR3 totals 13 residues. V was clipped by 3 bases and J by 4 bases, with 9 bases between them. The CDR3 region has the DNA TGTGCCAGCAGCTTTAGGCAGGTCTATGGCTACACCTTC. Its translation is CASSFRQVYGYTF.

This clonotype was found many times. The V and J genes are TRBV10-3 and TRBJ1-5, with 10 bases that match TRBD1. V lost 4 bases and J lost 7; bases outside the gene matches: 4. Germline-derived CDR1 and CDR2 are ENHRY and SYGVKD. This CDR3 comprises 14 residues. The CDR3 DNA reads TGTGCCATCAGTGGACAGGGGGCGGACCAGCCCCAGCATTTT. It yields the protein CAISGQGADQPQHF.

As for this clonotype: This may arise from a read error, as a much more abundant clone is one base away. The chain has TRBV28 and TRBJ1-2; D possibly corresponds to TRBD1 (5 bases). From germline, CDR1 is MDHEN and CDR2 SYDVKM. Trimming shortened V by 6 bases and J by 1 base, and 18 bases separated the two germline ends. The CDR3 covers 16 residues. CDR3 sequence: CASRPGIGRGNYGYTF. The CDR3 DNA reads TGTGCCAGCAGACCCGGGATAGGGAGGGGTAACTATGGCTACACCTTC.

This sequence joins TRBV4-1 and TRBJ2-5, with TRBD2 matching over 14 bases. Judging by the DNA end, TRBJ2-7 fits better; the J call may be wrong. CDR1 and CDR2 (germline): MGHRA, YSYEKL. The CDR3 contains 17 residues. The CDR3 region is CASSQVSGLAGGTEQYF. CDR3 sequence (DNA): TGCGCCAGCAGCCAAGTCTCCGGACTAGCGGGAGGTACCGAGCAGTACTTC.

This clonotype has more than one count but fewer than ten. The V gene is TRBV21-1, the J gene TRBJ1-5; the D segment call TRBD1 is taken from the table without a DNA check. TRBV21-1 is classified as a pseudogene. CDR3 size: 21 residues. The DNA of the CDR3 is TGTGCCAGCAGCCGCGCGTGGGGAGTACTGGACAGCGATAAATTCAATCAGCCCCAGCATTTT. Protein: CASSRAWGVLDSDKFNQPQHF.

CDR3 nucleotide sequence: TGTGCCAGCAGGGATTACACTGAAGCTTTCTTT. Its protein product is CASRDYTEAFF. The chain carries TRBV2 and TRBJ1-1; unclear D gene. The CDR3 is 11 residues long. V lost 6 bases and J lost 3, with 5 bases in between. In germline, CDR1 is SNHLY, CDR2 FYNNEI.

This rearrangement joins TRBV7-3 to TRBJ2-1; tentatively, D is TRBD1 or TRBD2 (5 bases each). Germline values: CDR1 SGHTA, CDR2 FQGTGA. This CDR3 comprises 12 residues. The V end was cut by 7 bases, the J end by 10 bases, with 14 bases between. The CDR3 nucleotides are TGTGCCAGCAACTTGGTAGGGGACGAGCAGTTCTTC. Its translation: CASNLVGDEQFF.

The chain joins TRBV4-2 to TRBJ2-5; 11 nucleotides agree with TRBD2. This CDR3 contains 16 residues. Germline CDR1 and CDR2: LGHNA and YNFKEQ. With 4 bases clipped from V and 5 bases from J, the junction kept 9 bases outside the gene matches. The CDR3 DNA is TGTGCCAGCAGCCGAGAGGCGGTAGCGGGAGGGGAGACCCAGTACTTC. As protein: CASSREAVAGGETQYF.

CDR3 in amino acids: CASSQVLNYGYTF. The CDR3, as DNA: TGTGCCAGCAGCCAAGTTCTGAACTATGGCTACACCTTC. The chain has TRBV14 and TRBJ1-2; D unresolved. The germline V and J ends were trimmed by 1 base and 2 bases, with 5 bases remaining between them. This CDR3 region has 13 residues. The germline V gene has CDR1 SGHDN and CDR2 FVKESK.

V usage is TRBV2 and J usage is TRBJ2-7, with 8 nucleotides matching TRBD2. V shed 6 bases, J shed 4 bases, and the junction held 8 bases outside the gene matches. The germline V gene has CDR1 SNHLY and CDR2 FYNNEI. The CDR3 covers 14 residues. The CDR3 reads CASSLAPGGYEQYF. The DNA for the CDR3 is TGTGCCAGCAGCTTAGCACCGGGGGGGTACGAGCAGTACTTC. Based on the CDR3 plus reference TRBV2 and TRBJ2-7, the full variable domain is EPEVTQTPSHQVTQMGQEVILRCVPISNHLYFYWYRQILGQKVEFLVSFYNNEISEKSEIFDDQFSVERPDGSNFTLKIRSTKLEDSAMYFCASSLAPGGYEQYFGPGTRLTVT.

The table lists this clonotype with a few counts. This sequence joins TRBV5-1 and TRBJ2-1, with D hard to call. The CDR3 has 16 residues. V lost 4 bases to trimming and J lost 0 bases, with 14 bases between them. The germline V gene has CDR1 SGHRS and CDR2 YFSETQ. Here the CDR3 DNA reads TGCGCCAGCAGCCCGGACGGCGCTTTCTCCTACAATGAGCAGTTCTTC. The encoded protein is CASSPDGAFSYNEQFF.

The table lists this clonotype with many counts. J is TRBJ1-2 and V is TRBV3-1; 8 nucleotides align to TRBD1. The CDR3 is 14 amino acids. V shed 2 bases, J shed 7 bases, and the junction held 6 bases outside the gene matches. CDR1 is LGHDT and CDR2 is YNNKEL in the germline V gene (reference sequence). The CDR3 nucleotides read TGTGCCAGCAGCCAAACGGCCAGGGGGCCTGGCTACACCTTC. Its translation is CASSQTARGPGYTF.

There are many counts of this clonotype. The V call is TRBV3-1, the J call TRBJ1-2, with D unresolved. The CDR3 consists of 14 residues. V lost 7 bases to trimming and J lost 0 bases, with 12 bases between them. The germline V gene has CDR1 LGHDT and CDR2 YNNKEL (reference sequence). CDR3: CASTGSEANYGYTF. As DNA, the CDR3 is TGTGCCAGCACAGGATCGGAAGCTAACTATGGCTACACCTTC.

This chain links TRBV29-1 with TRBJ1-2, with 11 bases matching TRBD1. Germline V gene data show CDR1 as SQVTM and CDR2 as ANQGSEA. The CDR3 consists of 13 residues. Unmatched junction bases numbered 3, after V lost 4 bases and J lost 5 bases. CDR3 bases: TGCAGCGTTGGGACAGGGGGCGGGTATGGCTACACCTTC. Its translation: CSVGTGGGYGYTF.

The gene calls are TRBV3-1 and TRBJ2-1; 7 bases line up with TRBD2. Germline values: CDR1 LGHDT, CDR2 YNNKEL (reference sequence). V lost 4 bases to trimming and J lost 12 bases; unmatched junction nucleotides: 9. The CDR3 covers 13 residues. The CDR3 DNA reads TGTGCCAGCAGCCTAGTGGGGGGGGGTGGGCAGTTCTTC. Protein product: CASSLVGGGGQFF.

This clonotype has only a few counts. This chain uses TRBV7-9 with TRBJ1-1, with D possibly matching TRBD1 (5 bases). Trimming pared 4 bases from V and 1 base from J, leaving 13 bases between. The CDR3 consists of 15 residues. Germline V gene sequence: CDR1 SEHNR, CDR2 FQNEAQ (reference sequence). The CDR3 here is CASSSSTGTNTEAFF. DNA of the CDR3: TGTGCCAGCAGCTCATCCACAGGCACGAACACTGAAGCTTTCTTT.

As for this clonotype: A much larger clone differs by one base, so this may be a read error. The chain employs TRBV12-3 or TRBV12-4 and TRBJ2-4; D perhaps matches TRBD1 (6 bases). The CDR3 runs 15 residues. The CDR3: CASSLTGGAKNIQDF. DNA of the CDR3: TGTGCCAGCAGCCTGACAGGTGGAGCCAAAAACATTCAGGACTTC.

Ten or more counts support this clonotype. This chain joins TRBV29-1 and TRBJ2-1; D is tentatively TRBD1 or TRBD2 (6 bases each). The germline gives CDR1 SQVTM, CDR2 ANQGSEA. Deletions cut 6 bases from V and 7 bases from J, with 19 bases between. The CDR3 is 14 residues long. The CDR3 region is CSVILFGGGNEQFF. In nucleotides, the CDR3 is TGCAGCGTCATCCTTTTCGGGGGCGGGAATGAGCAGTTCTTC.